This is a list of T cell receptor beta chains from one sample in a study of cytomegalovirus exposure and HLA in healthy donors. Using immunoSEQ multiplex PCR, the repertoire was profiled, and TCRdb retains in-frame clones only, with some absent. Of 95,000 to 150,000 clones in the sample, 77% were seen once. Sequenced material: PBMCs. The receptors originated from a human donor in good health. Each CDR3 is given with its conserved first and last residue. The order of the fields is clone size, V gene, CDR3 length, D gene, J gene, CDR3 protein, CDR3 DNA. A D gene is named only where the DNA matches it firmly. A clone size is listed for some rows: how often the clone was seen (once, few, many), or a class if it is expanded.

-	TRBV7-8	13	-	TRBJ2-6	CASLDSGANVLTF	TGTGCCAGCCTAGACTCTGGGGCCAACGTCCTGACTTTC
-	TRBV28	14	-	TRBJ2-5	CASSTSGSQETQYF	TGTGCCAGCAGCACATCCGGGAGCCAAGAGACCCAGTACTTC
-	TRBV4-2	14	-	TRBJ1-2	CASSQDGQLYGYTF	TGTGCCAGCAGCCAAGATGGGCAGCTCTATGGCTACACCTTC
-	TRBV19	16	TRBD2	TRBJ2-5	CASSTGLRDRAETQYF	TGTGCCAGTAGCACGGGACTACGAGACCGGGCGGAGACCCAGTACTTC
-	TRBV15	15	-	TRBJ1-1	CATSRGIGGGTEAFF	TGTGCCACCAGCAGAGGAATAGGTGGAGGAACTGAAGCTTTCTTT
-	TRBV19	13	TRBD2	TRBJ2-1	CATSREVVNEQFF	TGTGCCACTTCGCGGGAGGTGGTCAATGAGCAGTTCTTC
-	TRBV4-1	15	-	TRBJ1-2	CASTPITDSPNGYTF	TGCGCCAGCACCCCAATCACCGACAGTCCGAATGGCTACACCTTC
-	TRBV6-4	15	TRBD2	TRBJ2-1	CASSPTSGSWNEQFF	TGTGCCAGCAGTCCTACTAGCGGGAGTTGGAATGAGCAGTTCTTC
-	TRBV28	13	TRBD1	TRBJ1-3	CASHRGSGNTIYF	TGTGCCAGTCACAGGGGCTCTGGAAACACCATATATTTT
few	TRBV10-3	14	-	TRBJ2-3	CAIQGLGRTDTQYF	TGTGCCATCCAAGGTCTCGGGAGAACAGATACGCAGTATTTT
-	TRBV10-3	15	-	TRBJ1-1	CAISESGAGVTEAFF	TGTGCCATCAGTGAGTCGGGGGCGGGGGTCACTGAAGCTTTCTTT
few	TRBV5-6	17	TRBD1	TRBJ2-6	CASSPGTVNSGANVLTF	TGTGCCAGCAGCCCCGGGACAGTAAACTCTGGGGCCAACGTCCTGACTTTC
-	TRBV2	17	TRBD2	TRBJ2-7	CASSPLPTSGRANEQYF	TGTGCCAGCAGTCCACTTCCGACTAGCGGGAGGGCCAACGAGCAGTACTTC
-	TRBV20-1	11	-	TRBJ1-2	CSARGGLGYTF	TGCAGTGCTAGGGGGGGGTTGGGCTACACCTTC
-	TRBV6-6	15	TRBD1	TRBJ2-2	CASRAGQGGAGELFF	TGTGCCAGCAGGGCGGGACAGGGGGGGGCCGGGGAGCTGTTTTTT
-	TRBV6-1	14	TRBD1	TRBJ1-1	CASRGTDMNTEAFF	TGTGCCAGCAGGGGGACAGATATGAACACTGAAGCTTTCTTT
-	TRBV28	14	TRBD1	TRBJ2-7	CASSRGQGAYEQYF	TGTGCCAGCAGTCGGGGACAGGGGGCCTACGAGCAGTACTTC
-	TRBV15	15	-	TRBJ1-3	CATSRDRTAGNTIYF	TGTGCCACCAGCAGAGATCGAACAGCTGGAAACACCATATATTTT
-	TRBV30	14	-	TRBJ2-5	CAWSVGSTGVTQYF	TGTGCCTGGAGTGTAGGTTCCACCGGGGTGACCCAGTACTTC
once	TRBV11-2	16	TRBD1	TRBJ1-4	CASSLGDRAHNEKLFF	TGTGCCAGCAGCTTAGGGGACAGAGCACATAATGAAAAACTGTTTTTT
-	TRBV14	21	-	TRBJ2-1	CASSQRGELFETRTHCDEQFF	TGTGCCAGCAGCCAAAGAGGCGAGTTGTTTGAAACTAGGACCCATTGCGATGAGCAGTTCTTC
-	TRBV28	15	-	TRBJ2-7	CASRTPEEGAYEQYF	TGTGCCAGCAGGACCCCCGAGGAGGGAGCCTACGAGCAGTACTTC
-	TRBV5-1	15	-	TRBJ2-2	CASSSGHRNTGELFF	TGCGCCAGCAGCTCGGGACATAGAAACACCGGGGAGCTGTTTTTT
-	TRBV2	15	-	TRBJ2-6	CASSYRESGANVLTF	TGTGCCAGCTCATACAGGGAGTCTGGGGCCAACGTCCTGACTTTC
-	TRBV2	12	-	TRBJ2-5	CASSERGETQYF	TGTGCCAGCAGTGAAAGAGGAGAGACCCAGTACTTC
few	TRBV5-1	13	-	TRBJ2-1	CASSLVLEGEQFF	TGCGCCAGCAGCTTGGTATTAGAGGGTGAGCAGTTCTTC
-	TRBV19	15	TRBD2	TRBJ2-7	CASSIRTSGSYEQYF	TGTGCCAGTAGTATCCGGACTAGCGGATCCTACGAGCAGTACTTC
few	TRBV5-5	15	TRBD1	TRBJ2-7	CASSTTGTGLYEQYF	TGTGCCAGCAGCACAACCGGGACAGGGCTGTACGAGCAGTACTTC